This T cell receptor beta chain was sequenced in a study of T cell changes during pregnancy in multiple sclerosis. The assay was immunoSEQ multiplex PCR, and TCRdb's table has in-frame clones only and misses some. The sample records fewer than 65,000 clones, roughly 93% being singletons. Per germline, CDR1 MDHEN and CDR2 SYDVKM. The V end was cut by 11 bases, the J end by 0 bases, with 10 bases between. The CDR3 contains 12 residues. The TCR was taken from a female donor with multiple sclerosis, enrolled in a pregnancy study. The chain carries TRBV28 and TRBJ1-1, with D possibly matching TRBD1 (6 bases). The starting material was peripheral blood, obtained in the second trimester of pregnancy. The CDR3 is CALRGMNTEAFF. The CDR3 bases are TGTGCCCTGAGGGGGATGAACACTGAAGCTTTCTTT. The complete variable domain, with remaining parts taken from reference TRBV28 and TRBJ1-1, reads DVKVTQSSRYLVKRTGEKVFLECVQDMDHENMFWYRQDPGLGLRLIYFSYDVKMKEKGDIPEGYSVSREKKERFSLILESASTNQTSMYLCALRGMNTEAFFGQGTRLTVV.